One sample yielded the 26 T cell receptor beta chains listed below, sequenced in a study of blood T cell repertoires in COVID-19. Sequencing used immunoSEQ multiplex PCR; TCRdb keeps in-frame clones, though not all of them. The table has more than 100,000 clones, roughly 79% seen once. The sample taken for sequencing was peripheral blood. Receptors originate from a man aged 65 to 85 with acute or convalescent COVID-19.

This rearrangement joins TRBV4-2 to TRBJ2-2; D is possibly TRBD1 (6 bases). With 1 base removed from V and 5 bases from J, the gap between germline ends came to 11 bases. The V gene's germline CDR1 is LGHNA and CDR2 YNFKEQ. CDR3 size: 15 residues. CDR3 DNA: TGTGCCAGCAGCCAAGGAGGGGGTTGGACCGGGGAGCTGTTTTTT. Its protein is CASSQGGGWTGELFF.

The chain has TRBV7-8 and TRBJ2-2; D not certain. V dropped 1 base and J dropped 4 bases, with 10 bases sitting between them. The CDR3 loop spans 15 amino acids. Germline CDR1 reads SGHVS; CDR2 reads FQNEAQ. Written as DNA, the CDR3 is TGTGCCAGCAGCTTAGGACTCGCGAGCACCGGGGAGCTGTTTTTT. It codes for CASSLGLASTGELFF.

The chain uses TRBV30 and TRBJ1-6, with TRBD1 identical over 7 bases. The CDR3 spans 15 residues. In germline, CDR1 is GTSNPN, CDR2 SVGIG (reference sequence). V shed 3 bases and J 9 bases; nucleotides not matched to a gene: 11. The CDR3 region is CAWRQQGTRGSPLHF. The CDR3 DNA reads TGTGCCTGGAGACAACAGGGGACAAGGGGTTCACCCCTCCACTTT.

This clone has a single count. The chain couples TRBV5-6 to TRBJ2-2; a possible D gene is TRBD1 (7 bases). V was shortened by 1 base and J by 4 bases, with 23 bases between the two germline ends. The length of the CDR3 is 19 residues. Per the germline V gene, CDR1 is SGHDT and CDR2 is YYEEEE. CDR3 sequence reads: CASSLFSPTGTSGTGELFF. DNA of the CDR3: TGTGCCAGCAGCTTGTTTTCTCCGACAGGGACTTCTGGCACCGGGGAGCTGTTTTTT.

DNA for the CDR3: TGCAGCGTTGAAGACAACAGGGCGAGCTACACCTTC. This encodes CSVEDNRASYTF. V usage is TRBV29-1 and J usage is TRBJ1-2; D may be TRBD1 (6 bases). CDR3 length: 12 residues. The V gene lost 0 bases and the J gene lost 9 bases, with 11 bases spanning the gap. Germline CDR1 is SQVTM and CDR2 is ANQGSEA.

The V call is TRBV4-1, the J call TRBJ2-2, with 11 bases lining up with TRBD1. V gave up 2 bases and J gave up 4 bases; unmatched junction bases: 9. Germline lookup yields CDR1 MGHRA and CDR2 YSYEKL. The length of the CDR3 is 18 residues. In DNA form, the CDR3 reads TGCGCCAGCAGCCAATCTACCGGACAGGGGGCGGGCACCGGGGAGCTGTTTTTT. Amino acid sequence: CASSQSTGQGAGTGELFF.

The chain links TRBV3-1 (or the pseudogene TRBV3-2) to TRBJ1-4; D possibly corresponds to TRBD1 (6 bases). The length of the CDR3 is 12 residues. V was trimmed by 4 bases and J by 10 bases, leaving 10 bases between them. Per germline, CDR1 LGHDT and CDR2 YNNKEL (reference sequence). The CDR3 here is CASSRDIGKLFF. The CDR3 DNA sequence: TGTGCCAGCAGCCGGGACATAGGAAAACTGTTTTTT.

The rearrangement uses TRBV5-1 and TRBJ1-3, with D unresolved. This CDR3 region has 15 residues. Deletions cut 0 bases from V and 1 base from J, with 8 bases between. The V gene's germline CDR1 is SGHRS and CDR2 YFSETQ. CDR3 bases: TGCGCCAGCAGCTTGGCTGGGGAGTCTGGAAACACCATATATTTT. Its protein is CASSLAGESGNTIYF. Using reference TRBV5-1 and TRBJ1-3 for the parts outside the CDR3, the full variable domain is KAGVTQTPRYLIKTRGQQVTLSCSPISGHRSVSWYQQTPGQGLQFLFEYFSETQRNKGNFPGRFSGRQFSNSRSEMNVSTLELGDSALYLCASSLAGESGNTIYFGEGSWLTVV.

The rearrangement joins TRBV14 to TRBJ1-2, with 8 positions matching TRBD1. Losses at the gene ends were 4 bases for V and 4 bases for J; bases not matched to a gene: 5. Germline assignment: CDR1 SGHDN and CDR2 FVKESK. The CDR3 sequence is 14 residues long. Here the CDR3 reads CASSPRDRFYGYTF. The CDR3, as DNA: TGTGCCAGCAGCCCCCGGGACAGGTTCTATGGCTACACCTTC.

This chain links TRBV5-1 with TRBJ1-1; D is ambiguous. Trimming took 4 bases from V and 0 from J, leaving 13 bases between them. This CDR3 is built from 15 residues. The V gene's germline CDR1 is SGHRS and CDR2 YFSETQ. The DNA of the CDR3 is TGCGCCAGCAGCGCTACCCCAGGTCTGAACACTGAAGCTTTCTTT. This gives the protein CASSATPGLNTEAFF.

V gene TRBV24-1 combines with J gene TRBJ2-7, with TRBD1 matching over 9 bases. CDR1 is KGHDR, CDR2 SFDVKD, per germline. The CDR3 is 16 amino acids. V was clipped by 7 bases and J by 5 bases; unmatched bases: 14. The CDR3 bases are TGTGCCACCAGGGCCTGTCCGGGACAGGGTCTCCACGAGCAGTACTTC. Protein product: CATRACPGQGLHEQYF.

The chain's CDR3 is CASSLTHTGNTEAFF. The CDR3 DNA reads as TGTGCCAGCAGCTTAACCCATACAGGGAACACTGAAGCTTTCTTT. The rearrangement links TRBV7-3 to TRBJ1-1, with D possibly being TRBD1 (5 bases). Trimming removed 0 bases at V and 1 base at J, with 9 bases between. The CDR3 has 15 amino acids. From germline, CDR1 is SGHTA and CDR2 FQGTGA.

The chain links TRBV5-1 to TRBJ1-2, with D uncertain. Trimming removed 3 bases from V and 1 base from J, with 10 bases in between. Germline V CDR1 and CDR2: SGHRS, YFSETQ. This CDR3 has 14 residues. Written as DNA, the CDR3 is TGCGCCAGCAGCTACGAGACAAGTAACTATGGCTACACCTTC. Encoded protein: CASSYETSNYGYTF.

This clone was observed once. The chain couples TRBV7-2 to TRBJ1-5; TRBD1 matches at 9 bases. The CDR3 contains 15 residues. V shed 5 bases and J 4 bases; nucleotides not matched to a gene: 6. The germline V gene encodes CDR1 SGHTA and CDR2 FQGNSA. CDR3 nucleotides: TGTGCCAGCAGCCGGACCGGGACAGGGAATCAGCCCCAGCATTTT. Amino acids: CASSRTGTGNQPQHF.

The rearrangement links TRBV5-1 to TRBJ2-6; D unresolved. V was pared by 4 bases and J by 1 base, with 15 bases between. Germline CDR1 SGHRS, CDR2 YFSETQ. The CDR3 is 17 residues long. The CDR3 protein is CASSDTPTKSGANVLTF. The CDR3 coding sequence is TGCGCCAGCAGCGATACCCCTACTAAATCTGGGGCCAACGTCCTGACTTTC.

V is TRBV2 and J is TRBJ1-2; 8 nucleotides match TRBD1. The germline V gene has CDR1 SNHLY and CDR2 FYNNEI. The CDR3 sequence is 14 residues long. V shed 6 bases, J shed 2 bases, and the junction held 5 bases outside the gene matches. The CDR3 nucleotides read TGTGCCAGCAGGCGTCAGGGGGCGAACTATGGCTACACCTTC. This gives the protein CASRRQGANYGYTF.

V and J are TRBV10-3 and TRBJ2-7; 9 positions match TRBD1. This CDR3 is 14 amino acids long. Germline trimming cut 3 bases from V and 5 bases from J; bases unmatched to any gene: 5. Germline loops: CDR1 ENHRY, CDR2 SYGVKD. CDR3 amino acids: CAISDPTGGDEQYF. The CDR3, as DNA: TGTGCCATCAGTGATCCGACAGGGGGAGACGAGCAGTACTTC.

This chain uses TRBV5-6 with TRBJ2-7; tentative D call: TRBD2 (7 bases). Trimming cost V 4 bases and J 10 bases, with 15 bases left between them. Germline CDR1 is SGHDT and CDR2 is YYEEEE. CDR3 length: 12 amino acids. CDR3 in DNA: TGTGCCAGCAGCCCGGAGGGGGGGAATCAGTACTTC. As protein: CASSPEGGNQYF.

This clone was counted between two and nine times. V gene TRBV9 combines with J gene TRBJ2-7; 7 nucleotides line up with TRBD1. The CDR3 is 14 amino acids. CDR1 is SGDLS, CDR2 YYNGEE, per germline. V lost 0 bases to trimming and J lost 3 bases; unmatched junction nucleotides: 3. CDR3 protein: CASSVGDRDYEQYF. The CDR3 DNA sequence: TGTGCCAGCAGCGTAGGAGACAGGGACTACGAGCAGTACTTC.

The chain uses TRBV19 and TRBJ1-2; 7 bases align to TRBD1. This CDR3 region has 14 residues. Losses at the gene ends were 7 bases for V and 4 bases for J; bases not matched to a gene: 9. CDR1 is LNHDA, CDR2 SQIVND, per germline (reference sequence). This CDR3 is CASTLDRTTYGYTF. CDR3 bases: TGTGCCAGTACCTTGGACAGGACTACCTATGGCTACACCTTC. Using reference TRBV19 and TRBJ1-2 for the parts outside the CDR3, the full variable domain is DGGITQSPKYLFRKEGQNVTLSCEQNLNHDAMYWYRQDPGQGLRLIYYSQIVNDFQKGDIAEGYSVSREKKESFPLTVTSAQKNPTAFYLCASTLDRTTYGYTFGSGTRLTVV.

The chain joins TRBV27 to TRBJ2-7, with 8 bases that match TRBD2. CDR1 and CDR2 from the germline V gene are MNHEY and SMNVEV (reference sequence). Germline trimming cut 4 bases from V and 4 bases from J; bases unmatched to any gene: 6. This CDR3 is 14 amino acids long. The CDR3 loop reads CASSSPGGEYEQYF. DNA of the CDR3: TGTGCCAGCAGTTCGCCGGGGGGGGAGTACGAGCAGTACTTC.

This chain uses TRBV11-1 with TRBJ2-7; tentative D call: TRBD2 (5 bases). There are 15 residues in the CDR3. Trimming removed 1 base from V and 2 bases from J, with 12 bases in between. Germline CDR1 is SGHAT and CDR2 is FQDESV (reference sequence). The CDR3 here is CASSLGFRGTYEQYF. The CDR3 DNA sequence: TGTGCCAGCAGCTTAGGATTCCGGGGAACCTACGAGCAGTACTTC.

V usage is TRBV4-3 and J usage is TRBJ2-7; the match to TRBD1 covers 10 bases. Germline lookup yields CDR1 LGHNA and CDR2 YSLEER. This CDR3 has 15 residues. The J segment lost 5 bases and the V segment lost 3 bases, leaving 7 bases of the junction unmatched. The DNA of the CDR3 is TGCGCCAGCAGCCAGGGATCCGGGACAGGGGACGAGCAGTACTTC. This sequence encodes CASSQGSGTGDEQYF.

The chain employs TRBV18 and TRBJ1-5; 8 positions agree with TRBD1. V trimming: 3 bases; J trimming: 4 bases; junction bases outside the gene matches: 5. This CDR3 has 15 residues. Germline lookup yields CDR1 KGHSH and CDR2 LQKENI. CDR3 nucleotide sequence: TGTGCCAGCTCACCGGAGGACAGGGCAAATCAGCCCCAGCATTTT. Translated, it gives CASSPEDRANQPQHF.

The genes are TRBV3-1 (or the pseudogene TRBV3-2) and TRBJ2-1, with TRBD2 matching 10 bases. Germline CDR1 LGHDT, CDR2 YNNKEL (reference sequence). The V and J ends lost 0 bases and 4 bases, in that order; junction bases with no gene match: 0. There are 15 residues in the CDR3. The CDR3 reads CASSQETSGYNEQFF. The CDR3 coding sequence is TGTGCCAGCAGCCAAGAGACTAGCGGGTACAATGAGCAGTTCTTC.

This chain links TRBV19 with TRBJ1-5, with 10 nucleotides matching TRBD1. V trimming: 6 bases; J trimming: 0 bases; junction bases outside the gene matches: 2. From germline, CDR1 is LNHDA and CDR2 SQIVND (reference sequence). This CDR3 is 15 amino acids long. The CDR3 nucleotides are TGTGCCAGTAGGGACAGGGGGTATAGCAATCAGCCCCAGCATTTT. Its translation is CASRDRGYSNQPQHF.